The sequence of this T cell receptor (beta chain) was determined in a study of T cells in Graves' hyperthyroidism and ophthalmopathy (dated by TCRdb to between 2018 and 2020). About the investigation overall: A discovery cohort of roughly 96 patients, 43 with Graves' ophthalmopathy and 55 to 65 with stable Graves' hyperthyroidism, was used to find distinguishing TCR V-J signatures. An independent validation cohort of 18 to 20 hyperthyroidism patients and 17 patients who later progressed to ophthalmopathy tested prospective prediction of ophthalmopathy. The roughly 100 discovery patients were divided at random into training and test sets in a 7:3 ratio. The study also compared thyroid tissue and blood T-cell repertoires from a handful of Graves' hyperthyroidism patients. Following sampling, methimazole starting at 30 mg daily was given to hyperthyroidism patients, and high-dose intravenous methylprednisolone was given to ophthalmopathy patients. TCR Vbeta CDR3 sequencing of 120 to 150 peripheral blood samples (over 40 ophthalmopathy, approximately 80 hyperthyroidism and approximately 17 progressor patients) is reported in the paper.

TCR beta CDR3 regions were amplified from RNA transcripts. The first round of RT-PCR for the TCR CDR3 was performed with the HTBI primer set and the Qiagen OneStep RT-PCR kit. The libraries were constructed in a second round of multiplex PCR and then size-selected and purified. The libraries were sequenced on an Illumina HiSeq2000 using paired-end 100 bp reads. The study's own analysis went as follows. SOAPnuke was used to process the raw data, throwing out any read that contained adapters or uncalled bases, had a mean Phred below 15, or lacked an exact constant-primer or identifier match. COPE v1.2.5 was used to merge the high-quality paired reads, and each unique nucleotide sequence was defined as a clonotype. MiTCR v1.1 was used to align the clonotypes against IMGT TRBV, TRBD and TRBJ reference segments. The analysis included only V-J combinations with a frequency above 0.0001, which together covered approximately 99% of the repertoires. A TCS score was defined as the ratio of F50 (clonal expansion) to E x V (chaos), with BLOSUM62-based TCRdist applied between CDR3 peptides within each V-J. Welch's t-statistics and random forest reduced 450 to 600 V-J features to 10 to 15, which were used in a naive Bayes classifier (R e1071). The similarity between thyroid and blood repertoires was quantified using the Morisita-Horn index. TCRdb's own reprocessing of the public reads used fastp at Q25 and MiXCR and kept productive beta chains. Each entry is one CDR3 protein sequence, shown with its most common DNA and genes. The V and J calls come from TCRdb's annotation, not from the publication. This sample has fewer than 650,000 distinct CDR3 sequences in its table, and 40% to 50% of those were observed once. Of the sample, about two fifths is held by the ten largest clones.

Broader findings and caveats from the paper: In validation, progression to ophthalmopathy was predicted by the model with 70% to 71% sensitivity and around 76% specificity, a median of around 6.5 months before onset. A 13 V-J signature model separated ophthalmopathy from stable hyperthyroidism, with nearly 90% sensitivity and 81% to 82% specificity in cross-validation and 80%/75% in testing. Most expanded thyroid clonotypes (frequency above 0.001) were also detected in blood, a finding suggesting that blood repertoires may reflect thyroid immune responses. No statistical method was used to set the sample size in advance, and investigators knew the group allocation.

Including cysteine and phenylalanine, the CDR3 has 13 amino acids. Just CDR3 DNA is preserved here, 39 bases in frame from base 1. After removal of 5 bases from V and 7 bases from J, the junction retains 6 bases not matched to a gene. CDR1 and CDR2, looked up from the germline V gene (reference sequence), are MNHEY and SMNVEV. Exclusion was applied to patients with uncontrolled infections, other autoimmune diseases, pregnancy or lactation. Diagnoses relied on clinical symptoms, serum thyroxine and TRAb, thyroid ultrasound and orbital computed tomography. Total RNA was extracted with Trizol reagent, and quality was checked on an Agilent 2100 Bioanalyzer. In regard to this clonotype: Its target antigen remains unknown. The sample holds no much larger clone one base away, and base qualities are not on file.

The sample was peripheral blood or thyroid tissue (not recorded which). The receptor's source is an adult woman with Graves' disease, either hyperthyroidism or ophthalmopathy (not recorded which). The chain couples TRBV27 to TRBJ1-1; the junction holds 8 bases that match TRBD1. This receptor has the CDR3 CASSLQTGDEAFF. The sequenced DNA: TGTGCCAGCAGTCTGCAGACAGGGGATGAAGCTTTCTTT.